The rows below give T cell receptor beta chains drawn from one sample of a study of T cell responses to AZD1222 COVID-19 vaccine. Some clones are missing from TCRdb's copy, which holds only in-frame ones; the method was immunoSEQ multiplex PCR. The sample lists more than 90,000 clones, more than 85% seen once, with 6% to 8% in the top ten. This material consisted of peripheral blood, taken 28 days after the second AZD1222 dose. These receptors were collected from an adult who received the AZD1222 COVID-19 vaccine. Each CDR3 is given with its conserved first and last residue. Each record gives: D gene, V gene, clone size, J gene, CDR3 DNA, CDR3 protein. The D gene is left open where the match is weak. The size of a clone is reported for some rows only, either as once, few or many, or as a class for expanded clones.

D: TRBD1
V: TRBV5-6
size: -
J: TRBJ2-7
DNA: TGTGCCAGCAGCTTACGACAGGGAGTCCCCTACGAGCAGTACTTC
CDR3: CASSLRQGVPYEQYF

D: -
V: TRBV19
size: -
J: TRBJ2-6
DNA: TGTGCCAGTAGTATTTTGGGGACTGGGGCCAACGTCCTGACTTTC
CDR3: CASSILGTGANVLTF

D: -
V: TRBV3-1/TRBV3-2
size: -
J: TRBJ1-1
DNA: TGTGCCAGCAGCGTAACGAGAGGGTCAGGGATGCGGAGCACTGAAGCTTTCTTT
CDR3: CASSVTRGSGMRSTEAFF

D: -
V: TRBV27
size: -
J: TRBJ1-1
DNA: TGTGCCAGCAGTCCCCAGGAATGGGGGCTGAACACTGAAGCTTTCTTT
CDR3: CASSPQEWGLNTEAFF

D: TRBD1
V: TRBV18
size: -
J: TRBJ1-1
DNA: TGTGCCAGCTCACCAAGGGAGGGGGCCACTGAAGCTTTCTTT
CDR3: CASSPREGATEAFF

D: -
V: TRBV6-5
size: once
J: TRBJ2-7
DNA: TGTGCCAGCAGTTACTCGAATCAAGGGGGAGCCGACGAGCAGTACTTC
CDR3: CASSYSNQGGADEQYF

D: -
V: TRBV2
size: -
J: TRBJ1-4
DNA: TGTGCCAGCAGCGGCCTGGGGCCCAGCCCTGAAAAACTGTTTTTT
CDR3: CASSGLGPSPEKLFF

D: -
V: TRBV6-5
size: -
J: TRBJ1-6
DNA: TGTGCCAGCAGGGCAGGGAATAATTCACCCCTCCACTTT
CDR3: CASRAGNNSPLHF

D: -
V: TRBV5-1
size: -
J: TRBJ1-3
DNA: TGCGCCAGCAGCCCGGAGGGGGCTGGAAACACCATATATTTT
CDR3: CASSPEGAGNTIYF

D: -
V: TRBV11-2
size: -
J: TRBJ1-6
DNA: TGTGCCAGCAGCTACCGGACCGGGGCCTATAATTCACCCCTCCACTTT
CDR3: CASSYRTGAYNSPLHF

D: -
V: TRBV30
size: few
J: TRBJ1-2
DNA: TGTGCCTGGGCGGAACAGGAAAACTATGGCTACACCTTC
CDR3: CAWAEQENYGYTF